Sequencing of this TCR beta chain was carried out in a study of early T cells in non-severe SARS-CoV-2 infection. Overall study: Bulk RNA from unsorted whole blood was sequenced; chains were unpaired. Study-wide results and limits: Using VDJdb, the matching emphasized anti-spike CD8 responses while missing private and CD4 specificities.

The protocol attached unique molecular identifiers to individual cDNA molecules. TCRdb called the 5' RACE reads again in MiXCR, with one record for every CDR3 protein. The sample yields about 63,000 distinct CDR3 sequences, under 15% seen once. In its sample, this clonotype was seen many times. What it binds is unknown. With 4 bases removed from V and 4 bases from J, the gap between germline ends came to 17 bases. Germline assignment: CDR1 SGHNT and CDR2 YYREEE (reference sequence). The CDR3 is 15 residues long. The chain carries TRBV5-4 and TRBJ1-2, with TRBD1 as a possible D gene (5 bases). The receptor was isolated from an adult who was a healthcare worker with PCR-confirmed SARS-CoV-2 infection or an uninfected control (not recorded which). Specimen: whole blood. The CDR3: CASSRLGVGVYGYTF. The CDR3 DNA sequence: TGTGCCAGCAGCAGGCTGGGGGTAGGAGTCTATGGCTACACCTTC.